Presented here are 30 T cell receptor beta chains from one specimen sequenced in a study of response to subunit inactivated influenza vaccine. TCRdb reanalysed the RT-PCR reads using MiXCR and keeps one entry per CDR3 protein. The sample lists 300,000 to 350,000 distinct CDR3 sequences; 22% were seen once. The sequencing here drew on PBMCs from blood, taken approximately 22 months after vaccination. The receptors originated from a man in his fifties or sixties who received an inactivated influenza vaccine.

The chain recombines TRBV5-5 with TRBJ2-3; perhaps D is TRBD1 or TRBD2 (5 bases each). Germline CDR1 is SGHKS and CDR2 is YYEKEE (reference sequence). This CDR3 region has 15 residues. Trimming took 4 bases from V and 1 from J, leaving 13 bases between them. CDR3 protein: CASSVGPLGTDTQYF. The CDR3 bases are TGTGCCAGCAGCGTGGGACCTTTAGGCACAGATACGCAGTATTTT.

This clonotype appeared a few times. The J gene is TRBJ2-1, the V gene TRBV4-3, with D possibly TRBD2 on 6 matching bases. Deletions cut 5 bases from V and 2 bases from J, with 13 bases between. Germline CDR1 LGHNA, CDR2 YSLEER. The CDR3 totals 15 residues. Here the CDR3 reads CASSYGLATYNEQFF. For the CDR3, the DNA is TGCGCCAGCAGCTACGGGCTAGCGACCTACAATGAGCAGTTCTTC.

The V gene is TRBV20-1, the J gene TRBJ2-5, with 8 bases aligning to TRBD2. The CDR3 sequence is 16 residues long. The V segment lost 6 bases and the J segment 2 bases; nucleotides outside the gene matches: 14. CDR1 is DFQATT and CDR2 is SNEGSKA in the germline V gene (reference sequence). CDR3 nucleotides: TGCAGTGCCACCTCCCGGCTAGCGGGCATACAAGAGACCCAGTACTTC. Its protein is CSATSRLAGIQETQYF.

The chain uses TRBV6-1 and TRBJ2-7, with D uncertain. The CDR3 has 15 amino acids. V lost 2 bases and J lost 2, with 13 bases in between. Germline CDR1 and CDR2: MNHNS and SASEGT. CDR3 nucleotides: TGTGCCAGCAGTGAATATAGTGGCGGCACCTACGAGCAGTACTTC. Translation gives CASSEYSGGTYEQYF.

This clonotype was picked up a small number of times. The rearrangement uses TRBV20-1 and TRBJ1-1, with TRBD1 as a possible D gene (6 bases). This CDR3 has 13 residues. Germline lookup yields CDR1 DFQATT and CDR2 SNEGSKA (reference sequence). V was clipped by 4 bases and J by 1 base, with 10 bases between them. The CDR3 region is CSAIRGGNTEAFF. In DNA form, the CDR3 reads TGCAGTGCTATCAGGGGAGGGAACACTGAAGCTTTCTTT.

This clonotype has a single count. The V and J genes are TRBV11-2 and TRBJ2-2; D is unresolved. The CDR3 loop spans 15 amino acids. Germline V gives CDR1 SGHAT, CDR2 FQNNGV. V lost 1 base and J 5 bases, leaving 11 bases between the germline ends. The CDR3 reads CASSLGRAGTGELFF. The CDR3 region has the DNA TGTGCCAGCAGCTTAGGAAGGGCCGGGACCGGGGAGCTGTTTTTT.

This clonotype was seen more than once but under ten times. V and J are TRBV21-1 and TRBJ2-7. TRBV21-1 is described as a pseudogene. This CDR3 has 16 amino acids. The CDR3 spells CASSKNGWSMAYEQYF. The CDR3 DNA sequence: TGTGCCAGCAGCAAAAACGGCTGGAGTATGGCCTACGAGCAGTACTTC.

This sequence joins TRBV5-6 and TRBJ2-5, with unresolved D. The CDR3 loop spans 13 amino acids. Germline V gives CDR1 SGHDT, CDR2 YYEEEE. Trimming stripped 0 bases from V and 3 bases from J, with 6 bases between. The DNA for the CDR3 is TGTGCCAGCAGCTTGGCGGCGGAAGAGACCCAGTACTTC. Its protein is CASSLAAEETQYF.

The table lists this clonotype with a few counts. The chain links TRBV19 to TRBJ2-4; no reliable D call. The CDR3 totals 14 residues. In germline, CDR1 is LNHDA, CDR2 SQIVND (reference sequence). Between the trimmed V and J ends, which lost 3 bases and 1 base, there was a span of 7 bases. CDR3 sequence: CASSIRSAKNIQYF. In nucleotides, the CDR3 is TGTGCCAGTAGTATCAGAAGTGCCAAAAACATTCAGTACTTC.

The count of this clonotype is one. The CDR3 coding sequence is TGCGCCAGCAGCCAAGATCCGGGGATAGCCAAAAACATTCAGTACTTC. Its protein product is CASSQDPGIAKNIQYF. The V and J genes are TRBV4-1 and TRBJ2-4, with D maybe TRBD2 (5 bases). The germline V and J ends were trimmed by 0 bases and 0 bases, with 9 bases remaining between them. The CDR3 length is 16 residues. Germline V gene lookup returns CDR1 MGHRA and CDR2 YSYEKL.

In its sample, this clonotype was seen once. This may stem from a read error, because a much larger clone lies one nucleotide away. This rearrangement joins TRBV12-3 or TRBV12-4 to TRBJ1-1; D may be TRBD1 (6 bases). The CDR3 is 14 residues long. CDR3 protein: CASSQGHQNTVAFF. The CDR3 bases are TGTGCCAGCAGCCAGGGACACCAGAACACTGTAGCTTTCTTT.

This clonotype was picked up a small number of times. The V call is TRBV6-6, the J call TRBJ2-2, with D tentatively TRBD2 (6 bases). This CDR3 is built from 13 residues. V was clipped by 7 bases and J by 5 bases, with 11 bases between them. Per the germline V gene, CDR1 is MNHNY and CDR2 is SVGAGI (reference sequence). The CDR3, as DNA: TGTGCCAGCAAGGCAGGAGGGACCGGGGAGCTGTTTTTT. Translating gives CASKAGGTGELFF.

The rearrangement joins TRBV20-1 to TRBJ1-5; no clear D. Germline V gene data show CDR1 as DFQATT and CDR2 as SNEGSKA (reference sequence). Trimming stripped 3 bases from V and 4 bases from J, with 7 bases between. This CDR3 comprises 12 residues. As DNA, the CDR3 is TGCAGTGCTAGCGGCAGTAATCAGCCCCAGCATTTT. This codes for CSASGSNQPQHF.

The V and J genes are TRBV19 and TRBJ2-2; weak D call: TRBD1 (5 bases). The CDR3 runs to 15 residues. Germline CDR1 is LNHDA and CDR2 is SQIVND (reference sequence). V lost 5 bases and J lost 5, with 15 bases in between. The CDR3 DNA reads as TGTGCCAGTAGTGATGGCAGGGTGAAAACCGGGGAGCTGTTTTTT. Its protein product is CASSDGRVKTGELFF.

Only a few counts were recorded for this clonotype. V is TRBV5-1 and J is TRBJ2-3, with D tentatively TRBD2 (6 bases). V was pared by 5 bases and J by 1 base, with 14 bases between. CDR1 is SGHRS, CDR2 YFSETQ, per germline. This CDR3 comprises 15 residues. DNA of the CDR3: TGCGCCAGCAGGGTTACGGGAGAGGGCACAGATACGCAGTATTTT. Its protein product is CASRVTGEGTDTQYF.

CDR3 sequence (DNA): TGTGCCAGCAGCAAGGGGTTGAGCTCCTACAATGAGCAGTTCTTC. This sequence encodes CASSKGLSSYNEQFF. This chain uses TRBV28 with TRBJ2-1; D possibly corresponds to TRBD1 (5 bases). CDR3 length: 15 amino acids. With 6 bases removed from V and 0 bases from J, the gap between germline ends came to 12 bases. CDR1 and CDR2 (germline): MDHEN, SYDVKM.

There are many counts of this clonotype. CDR3 sequence (DNA): TGTGCCAGCAGTTCCCGATCAATCTCAAGCAATCAGCCCCAGCATTTT. This translates into CASSSRSISSNQPQHF. The rearrangement links TRBV12-3 or TRBV12-4 to TRBJ1-5; no clear D. The ends were cut back, 4 bases at V and 1 base at J, with 14 bases in the middle. This CDR3 spans 16 amino acids.

This clonotype was observed at least ten times. V usage is TRBV5-1 and J usage is TRBJ1-2, with D hard to call. The V gene lost 0 bases and the J gene lost 1 base, with 10 bases spanning the gap. The CDR3 spans 15 residues. Per germline, CDR1 SGHRS and CDR2 YFSETQ. CDR3 in amino acids: CASSLGDGSNYGYTF. CDR3 in DNA: TGCGCCAGCAGCTTGGGAGACGGCAGTAACTATGGCTACACCTTC. Supplemented by reference TRBV5-1 and TRBJ1-2, the full variable domain reads KAGVTQTPRYLIKTRGQQVTLSCSPISGHRSVSWYQQTPGQGLQFLFEYFSETQRNKGNFPGRFSGRQFSNSRSEMNVSTLELGDSALYLCASSLGDGSNYGYTFGSGTRLTVV.

The V and J genes are TRBV7-2 and TRBJ2-1, with 7 bases fitting TRBD2. This CDR3 has 16 amino acids. The junction had 10 bases not matched to a gene; V was cut back by 1 base and J by 7 bases. Germline V gives CDR1 SGHTA, CDR2 FQGNSA. The DNA of the CDR3 is TGTGCCAGCAGCTTAGGAGGACTAGGAACGTCAAATGAGCAGTTCTTC. As protein: CASSLGGLGTSNEQFF.

V usage is TRBV7-2 and J usage is TRBJ2-7; 9 nucleotides agree with TRBD1. V lost 3 bases, J lost 7 bases, and 10 bases stayed unmatched. The CDR3 contains 15 residues. Germline loops: CDR1 SGHTA, CDR2 FQGNSA. The CDR3 sequence is CASSLVLQGAGEQYF. The CDR3 DNA reads TGTGCCAGCAGCTTGGTTTTACAGGGGGCGGGGGAGCAGTACTTC.

To note about this clonotype: Germline is not matched at one junction end, which may reflect a read error. The chain couples TRBV5-5 to TRBJ1-4, with unresolved D. The CDR3 spans 15 residues. Germline assignment: CDR1 SGHKS and CDR2 YYEKEE (reference sequence). The CDR3 DNA reads as TGTGCCAGCAGCACCAGCGGTATAACTAATGAAGAACTGTTTTTT. Translating gives CASSTSGITNEELFF.

The V gene is TRBV20-1, the J gene TRBJ2-2, with D tentatively TRBD2 (7 bases). The CDR3 length is 16 residues. CDR1 DFQATT and CDR2 SNEGSKA come from the germline V gene (reference sequence). The V end was cut by 0 bases, the J end by 1 base, with 12 bases between. CDR3 in DNA: TGCAGTGCTAGAGATTGGGGGGGCTGGAACACCGGGGAGCTGTTTTTT. Protein sequence: CSARDWGGWNTGELFF.

The chain uses TRBV3-1 and TRBJ1-1, with TRBD1 as a possible D gene (5 bases). The CDR3 contains 14 residues. CDR1 and CDR2 from the germline V gene are LGHDT and YNNKEL (reference sequence). V gave up 0 bases and J gave up 10 bases, with 15 bases separating them. CDR3 loop: CASSQDSGARRAFF. For the CDR3, the DNA is TGTGCCAGCAGCCAAGATTCCGGGGCCCGAAGAGCTTTCTTT.

This clonotype has just a few counts. The V call is TRBV20-1, the J call TRBJ1-1, with TRBD1 as a possible D gene (6 bases). The V gene lost 3 bases and the J gene lost 6 bases, with 17 bases spanning the gap. Germline assignment: CDR1 DFQATT and CDR2 SNEGSKA (reference sequence). The CDR3 length is 14 residues. CDR3 sequence: CSARGSGTLAEAFF. The CDR3 nucleotides read TGCAGTGCTAGGGGCTCCGGGACACTGGCTGAAGCTTTCTTT.

The V gene is TRBV27, the J gene TRBJ2-7; TRBD2 aligns across 10 bases. The germline CDR1 and CDR2 sequences are MNHEY and SMNVEV (reference sequence). V was pared by 5 bases and J by 3 bases, with 7 bases of the junction left unmatched. The CDR3 spans 15 residues. The chain's CDR3 is CASSPRLAGYYEQYF. In nucleotides, the CDR3 is TGTGCCAGCAGTCCCCGACTAGCGGGCTACTACGAGCAGTACTTC.

This clonotype was recorded many times. The chain uses TRBV12-3 or TRBV12-4 and TRBJ1-5; D remains ambiguous. V gave up 4 bases and J gave up 8 bases, with 9 bases separating them. CDR3 size: 12 residues. CDR3 region: CASSSAPEPQHF. As DNA, the CDR3 is TGTGCCAGCAGTTCCGCTCCGGAGCCCCAGCATTTT.

Ten or more counts support this clonotype. The chain carries TRBV29-1 and TRBJ1-2; 8 bases are shared with TRBD1. The CDR3 spans 14 residues. Trimming took 4 bases from V and 2 from J; bases not matched to a gene: 6. From germline, CDR1 is SQVTM and CDR2 ANQGSEA. The CDR3 loop is CSVVGQGVNYGYTF. CDR3 nucleotide sequence: TGCAGCGTTGTTGGACAGGGCGTCAACTATGGCTACACCTTC.

This clonotype has only a few counts. This chain joins TRBV4-3 and TRBJ2-2; D assignment may be TRBD1 or TRBD2 (5 bases each). V was pared by 0 bases and J by 1 base, with 9 bases between. The CDR3 loop spans 16 amino acids. CDR1 is LGHNA and CDR2 is YSLEER in the germline V gene. CDR3 sequence (DNA): TGCGCCAGCAGCCAAGAGGGACGGGTGAACACCGGGGAGCTGTTTTTT. Protein product: CASSQEGRVNTGELFF.

This clonotype was observed many times. The V call is TRBV29-1, the J call TRBJ1-2, with D possibly being TRBD1 (6 bases). Germline V gene lookup returns CDR1 SQVTM and CDR2 ANQGSEA. V gave up 3 bases and J gave up 8 bases, with 10 bases separating them. The CDR3 consists of 11 residues. For the CDR3, the DNA is TGCAGCGTTGACAGGGGTGGAGGCTACACCTTC. Translating it yields CSVDRGGGYTF.

This clonotype was seen more than once but under ten times. J is TRBJ1-1 and V is TRBV5-1; no reliable D call. Trimming cost V 4 bases and J 0 bases, with 7 bases left between them. Germline V gene data show CDR1 as SGHRS and CDR2 as YFSETQ. This CDR3 is 13 amino acids long. CDR3 sequence reads: CASSGGLNTEAFF. The CDR3 DNA follows: TGCGCCAGCAGCGGAGGGTTGAACACTGAAGCTTTCTTT. Supplemented by reference TRBV5-1 and TRBJ1-1, the full variable domain reads KAGVTQTPRYLIKTRGQQVTLSCSPISGHRSVSWYQQTPGQGLQFLFEYFSETQRNKGNFPGRFSGRQFSNSRSEMNVSTLELGDSALYLCASSGGLNTEAFFGQGTRLTVV.